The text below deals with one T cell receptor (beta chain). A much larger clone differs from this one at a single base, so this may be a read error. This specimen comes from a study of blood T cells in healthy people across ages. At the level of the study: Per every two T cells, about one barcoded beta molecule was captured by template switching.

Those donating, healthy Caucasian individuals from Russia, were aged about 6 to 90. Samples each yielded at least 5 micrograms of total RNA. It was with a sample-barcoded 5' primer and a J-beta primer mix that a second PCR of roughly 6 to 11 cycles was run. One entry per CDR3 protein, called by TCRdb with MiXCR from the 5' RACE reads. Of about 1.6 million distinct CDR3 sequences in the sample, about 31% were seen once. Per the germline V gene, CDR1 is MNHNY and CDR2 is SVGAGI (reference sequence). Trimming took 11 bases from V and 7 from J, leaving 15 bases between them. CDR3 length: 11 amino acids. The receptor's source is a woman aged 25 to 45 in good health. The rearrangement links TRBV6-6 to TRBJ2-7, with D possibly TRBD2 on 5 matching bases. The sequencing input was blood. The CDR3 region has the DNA TGTGCCTGCTCCGAGGGTAGGGAGCAGTACTTC. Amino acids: CACSEGREQYF.